These 13 T cell receptor beta chains came from one sample sequenced in a study of regulatory T cells in long-lasting Graves disease. Investigators prepared the TCR beta libraries by applying iRepertoire HTBI primers and Arm-PCR of CDR3 regions. One entry per CDR3 protein, called by TCRdb with MiXCR from the multiplex PCR reads. The data hold hundreds of thousands of distinct CDR3 sequences, with 16% observed a single time. The sample's time point: newly diagnosed GD, antithyroid drugs for less than 3 months. PBMC RNA served as the TCR library source. This sample also appeared in a second study, on T cells in Graves' hyperthyroidism and ophthalmopathy.

The source was peripheral blood mononuclear cells (PBMCs), collected at new diagnosis, from a patient treated with antithyroid drugs. The receptors stem from a woman aged 25 to 39 with Graves disease.

In this sample, this clonotype turned up a few times. The gene calls are TRBV28 and TRBJ1-4; TRBD1 matches 7 bases. CDR1 and CDR2 (germline): MDHEN, SYDVKM. The CDR3 extends over 14 amino acids. J gave up 5 bases and V 6 bases, and 6 bases lay outside the gene matches. The DNA of the CDR3 is TGTGCCAGCAGGACAGGGCTCAAAAATGAAAAACTGTTTTTT. This gives the protein CASRTGLKNEKLFF.

This clonotype was counted many times. V and J are TRBV11-2 and TRBJ1-1; D gene unclear. The germline CDR1 and CDR2 sequences are SGHAT and FQNNGV. CDR3 size: 14 residues. V was clipped by 0 bases and J by 5 bases, with 10 bases between them. CDR3 nucleotide sequence: TGTGCCAGCAGCTTAGAGAGGGTAGTTACTGAAGCTTTCTTT. Its protein product is CASSLERVVTEAFF.

This clonotype was counted many times. The chain couples TRBV6-1 to TRBJ1-5; D is undetermined. The CDR3 consists of 15 residues. In germline, CDR1 is MNHNS, CDR2 SASEGT. With 6 bases removed from V and 4 bases from J, the gap between germline ends came to 16 bases. The CDR3, as DNA: TGTGCCAGCAGCCCAATTTCGGGCCTTAATCAGCCCCAGCATTTT. Its protein is CASSPISGLNQPQHF.

This clonotype was counted ten times or more. V usage is TRBV28 and J usage is TRBJ1-1; tentative D call: TRBD1 (5 bases). V was trimmed by 2 bases and J by 5 bases, leaving 18 bases between them. Germline V gene sequence: CDR1 MDHEN, CDR2 SYDVKM. CDR3 length: 16 residues. The CDR3 DNA reads as TGTGCCAGCAGTTTAAGGCGGGGGGGGATTCGGACTGAAGCTTTCTTT. Amino acids: CASSLRRGGIRTEAFF.

The V and J genes are TRBV25-1 and TRBJ1-4; D gene unclear. The CDR3 spans 16 residues. Per germline, CDR1 MGHDK and CDR2 SYGVNS. The V and J ends lost 1 base and 3 bases respectively, with 12 bases between them. The CDR3 loop reads CASSESQPGANEKLFF. For the CDR3, the DNA is TGTGCCAGCAGTGAATCACAGCCCGGTGCTAATGAAAAACTGTTTTTT.

As concerns this clonotype: Lacking the conserved final phenylalanine or tryptophan, this CDR3 likely reflects a read error. This chain links TRBV9 with TRBJ2-3; TRBD1 matches at 7 bases. Germline CDR1 is SGDLS and CDR2 is YYNGEE. This CDR3 is 15 amino acids long. V shed 3 bases and J 3 bases; nucleotides not matched to a gene: 7. The chain's CDR3 is CASSARQGETDTQYL. CDR3 DNA: TGTGCCAGCAGCGCGAGACAGGGAGAGACAGATACGCAGTATCTT.

There are a few counts of this clonotype. V usage is TRBV5-4 and J usage is TRBJ1-1; no clear D. Germline V CDR1 and CDR2: SGHNT, YYREEE (reference sequence). Trimming left V 3 bases short and J 8 bases short, with 14 bases between. This CDR3 region has 13 residues. The CDR3 coding sequence is TGTGCCAGCAGCTCCGGCCCGGACGAAGAAGCTTTCTTT. Translating it yields CASSSGPDEEAFF. The complete variable domain, with remaining parts taken from reference TRBV5-4 and TRBJ1-1, reads ETGVTQSPTHLIKTRGQQVTLRCSSQSGHNTVSWYQQALGQGPQFIFQYYREEENGRGNFPPRFSGLQFPNYSSELNVNALELDDSALYLCASSSGPDEEAFFGQGTRLTVV.

This clonotype was counted only a few times. V and J are TRBV20-1 and TRBJ2-7; the D is unclear. The length of the CDR3 is 12 residues. With 1 base removed from V and 4 bases from J, the gap between germline ends came to 8 bases. The germline V gene encodes CDR1 DFQATT and CDR2 SNEGSKA (reference sequence). The CDR3 here is CSARGLRYEQYF. In DNA form, the CDR3 reads TGCAGTGCTAGAGGACTCCGATACGAGCAGTACTTC.

This clonotype was seen more than once but under ten times. V gene TRBV27 combines with J gene TRBJ2-1; D is undetermined. Germline CDR1 reads MNHEY; CDR2 reads SMNVEV (reference sequence). V dropped 5 bases and J dropped 9 bases, with 14 bases sitting between them. The CDR3 is 13 residues long. CDR3 amino acids: CASSLTPLTEQFF. The DNA of the CDR3 is TGTGCCAGCAGTCTCACCCCATTAACTGAGCAGTTCTTC.

There are many counts of this clonotype. The V gene is TRBV6-1, the J gene TRBJ2-7; 8 bases are shared with TRBD2. V was clipped by 6 bases and J by 2 bases; unmatched bases: 12. Per the germline V gene, CDR1 is MNHNS and CDR2 is SASEGT. The CDR3 runs to 16 residues. For the CDR3, the DNA is TGTGCCAGCAGCGTACCCTTAGCGGGACAAACCTACGAGCAGTACTTC. Translated: CASSVPLAGQTYEQYF.

This clonotype was observed a few times. A much larger clone differs from this one at a single base, so this may be a read error. The chain is built from TRBV6-1 and TRBJ1-5, with D maybe TRBD1 (6 bases). Germline V gives CDR1 MNHNS, CDR2 SASEGT. This CDR3 spans 15 amino acids. CDR3 residues: CANSEGVRGNQPQHF. For the CDR3, the DNA is TGTGCCAACAGTGAAGGGGTAAGGGGGAATCAGCCCCAGCATTTT.

A few counts support this clonotype. This rearrangement joins TRBV19 to TRBJ1-5; 7 positions match TRBD1. The CDR3 contains 17 residues. Per the germline V gene, CDR1 is LNHDA and CDR2 is SQIVND (reference sequence). V lost 9 bases to trimming and J lost 7 bases; unmatched junction nucleotides: 21. The CDR3: CASAHRPFDRVIQPQHF. The CDR3 coding sequence is TGTGCCAGCGCCCACCGTCCCTTCGACAGGGTCATACAGCCCCAGCATTTT.

This clonotype was recorded a few times. The V gene is TRBV7-3, the J gene TRBJ2-3, with 13 bases matching TRBD2. V lost 5 bases, J lost 1 base, and 6 bases stayed unmatched. This CDR3 spans 17 amino acids. CDR1 and CDR2 (germline): SGHTA, FQGTGA. The CDR3 DNA sequence: TGTGCCAGCAGCCGGACTAGCGGGAGCATGGGCACAGATACGCAGTATTTT. This translates into CASSRTSGSMGTDTQYF.